This TCR beta chain was captured by sequencing in a study of T cell responses to AZD1222 COVID-19 vaccine. A few counts support this clone. Measured with immunoSEQ multiplex PCR; TCRdb has only the in-frame clones, and not every one. This sample carries 130,000 to 150,000 clones, about 89% of them seen once, and the ten largest clones take approximately 5.1%. The CDR3 is 15 residues long. V was trimmed by 2 bases and J by 0 bases, leaving 8 bases between them. Germline CDR1 is MNHNY and CDR2 is SVGAGI (reference sequence). J is TRBJ2-1 and V is TRBV6-6; no clear D. The TCR originated in an adult in good health. Sequencing used peripheral blood, obtained on day 0 of AZD1222 vaccination. CDR3 sequence: CASSYKGYSYNEQFF. The CDR3 DNA sequence: TGTGCCAGCAGTTACAAGGGATACTCCTACAATGAGCAGTTCTTC.